The 17 T cell receptor beta chains reported below all come from one sample, sequenced in a study of cytomegalovirus exposure and HLA in healthy donors. 60 Vbeta and 13 Jbeta primers were used in PCR. This table comes from immunoSEQ multiplex PCR, and its TCRdb copy is limited to in-frame clones, with some not included. The sample carries 100,000 to 150,000 clones, 50% to 75% recorded once. The specimen was PBMCs. The receptors were sampled from a middle-aged woman in good health and CMV-seronegative.

Remarks on this clone: The junction shows a germline mismatch at one end, possibly a read error. The same CDR3 can be traced to other DNA sequences in this sample. The CDR3: CASTTQAGQPQHF. The CDR3 bases are TGTGCCAGCACGACCCAAGCAGGGCAGCCCCAGCACTTT. V usage is TRBV6-6 and J usage is TRBJ1-5; D perhaps matches TRBD1 (5 bases). CDR1 is MNHNY, CDR2 SVGAGI, per germline (reference sequence). CDR3 length equals 13 residues.

The V and J genes are TRBV4-2 and TRBJ2-7; tentative D call: TRBD1 (5 bases). V lost 6 bases to trimming and J lost 2 bases, with 20 bases between them. From germline, CDR1 is LGHNA and CDR2 YNFKEQ. This CDR3 spans 16 amino acids. The DNA for the CDR3 is TGTGCCAGCAGACAATGGACGGACGCGGACACCTACGAGCAGTACTTC. It encodes CASRQWTDADTYEQYF.

This chain links TRBV10-2 with TRBJ1-2; TRBD1 matches 10 bases. CDR1 WSHSY and CDR2 SAAADI come from the germline V gene. The CDR3 spans 13 residues. V was pared by 6 bases and J by 6 bases, with 4 bases of the junction left unmatched. The CDR3 loop is CASRAGTGDGYTF. DNA of the CDR3: TGCGCCAGCAGAGCCGGGACAGGGGATGGCTACACCTTC.

The chain has TRBV5-1 and TRBJ2-5; TRBD2 might be the D (5 bases). Trimming took off 0 bases at V and 2 bases at J, with 11 bases between the two ends. The CDR3 extends over 15 amino acids. Germline V gene lookup returns CDR1 SGHRS and CDR2 YFSETQ. The CDR3 is CASSLGGQVQETQYF. CDR3 DNA sequence: TGCGCCAGCAGCTTGGGAGGGCAGGTTCAAGAGACCCAGTACTTC.

CDR3 in amino acids: CASSSPYSGNTIYF. For the CDR3, the DNA is TGTGCCAGCAGCTCCCCGTACTCTGGAAACACCATATATTTT. The chain links TRBV7-2 to TRBJ1-3, with D hard to call. There are 14 residues in the CDR3. From germline, CDR1 is SGHTA and CDR2 FQGNSA. V was trimmed by 4 bases and J by 0 bases, leaving 7 bases between them.

The genes are TRBV11-2 and TRBJ1-1; TRBD1 might be the D (5 bases). The CDR3 runs to 17 residues. Trimming pared 0 bases from V and 7 bases from J, leaving 21 bases between. Looked up from germline, CDR1 is SGHAT and CDR2 is FQNNGV. CDR3 residues: CASSLDYRIWAMGEAFF. CDR3 nucleotides: TGTGCCAGCAGCTTAGACTACAGGATCTGGGCGATGGGTGAAGCTTTCTTT.

This chain uses TRBV5-8 with TRBJ1-1; 8 bases align to TRBD1. This CDR3 is 14 amino acids long. CDR1 and CDR2 from the germline V gene are SGHTS and YDEGEE. Trimming took 4 bases from V and 4 from J; bases not matched to a gene: 6. The CDR3 protein is CASSVQGGGTEAFF. CDR3 sequence (DNA): TGTGCCAGCAGCGTACAGGGGGGGGGCACTGAAGCTTTCTTT.

Concerning this clone itself: Other DNA sequences in the sample encode the same CDR3. This rearrangement joins TRBV7-2 to TRBJ2-7; D unresolved. V was pared by 3 bases and J by 0 bases, with 9 bases between. This CDR3 has 14 residues. Germline lookup yields CDR1 SGHTA and CDR2 FQGNSA. CDR3 residues: CASSLGSSSYEQYF. DNA for the CDR3: TGTGCCAGCAGCTTGGGCAGTAGCTCCTACGAGCAGTACTTC.

CDR3 coding DNA: TGCGCCAGCAGCTTGGACCCAGCGGGTATGAACACTGAAGCTTTCTTT. Protein product: CASSLDPAGMNTEAFF. The chain combines TRBV5-1 with TRBJ1-1, with D hard to call. There are 16 residues in the CDR3. From germline, CDR1 is SGHRS and CDR2 YFSETQ. Trimming left V 0 bases short and J 0 bases short, with 12 bases between.

Only a few counts were recorded for this clone. The chain joins TRBV10-1 to TRBJ2-1, with TRBD1 matching over 7 bases. The CDR3 length is 14 residues. Germline CDR1 WNHNN, CDR2 SYGVQD (reference sequence). V gave up 5 bases and J gave up 3 bases; unmatched junction bases: 4. CDR3 sequence: CASSRAGGYNEQFF. The DNA of the CDR3 is TGCGCCAGCAGTCGGGCAGGGGGCTACAATGAGCAGTTCTTC.

The V gene is TRBV27, the J gene TRBJ2-7; 8 bases align to TRBD2. This CDR3 is 14 amino acids long. With 6 bases clipped from V and 2 bases from J, the junction kept 6 bases outside the gene matches. Per the germline V gene, CDR1 is MNHEY and CDR2 is SMNVEV (reference sequence). The CDR3 reads CASSRSGATYEQYF. CDR3 sequence (DNA): TGTGCCAGCAGCCGTAGCGGGGCAACCTACGAGCAGTACTTC.

The chain recombines TRBV5-1 with TRBJ1-2; maybe TRBD1 (5 bases). The CDR3 totals 15 residues. Germline lookup yields CDR1 SGHRS and CDR2 YFSETQ. The V and J ends lost 3 bases and 8 bases respectively, with 20 bases between them. DNA for the CDR3: TGCGCCAGCAGCTCCCTATCGGACGGGCGGGGCGGCTACACCTTC. Residues: CASSSLSDGRGGYTF. Using reference TRBV5-1 and TRBJ1-2 for the parts outside the CDR3, the full variable domain is KAGVTQTPRYLIKTRGQQVTLSCSPISGHRSVSWYQQTPGQGLQFLFEYFSETQRNKGNFPGRFSGRQFSNSRSEMNVSTLELGDSALYLCASSSLSDGRGGYTFGSGTRLTVV.

The chain joins TRBV11-2 to TRBJ1-2; 9 bases map to TRBD1. CDR3 length: 15 residues. The trim removed 5 bases at V and 5 bases at J, leaving 9 bases unmatched. CDR1 is SGHAT, CDR2 FQNNGV, per germline. The CDR3 DNA is TGTGCCAGCAGCCCTTTACAGGGGGCGCGGTATGGCTACACCTTC. Translated, it gives CASSPLQGARYGYTF.

The chain uses TRBV2 and TRBJ1-2; 7 bases align to TRBD1. V trimming: 4 bases; J trimming: 3 bases; junction bases outside the gene matches: 8. This CDR3 is built from 15 residues. Germline CDR1 is SNHLY and CDR2 is FYNNEI. The CDR3 coding sequence is TGTGCCAGCAGTGCTCGACAGGGAAGGTACTATGGCTACACCTTC. It yields the protein CASSARQGRYYGYTF.

The genes are TRBV5-6 and TRBJ2-7, with 10 nucleotides matching TRBD1. Unmatched junction bases numbered 6, after V lost 1 base and J lost 2 bases. The CDR3 covers 16 residues. Germline CDR1 SGHDT, CDR2 YYEEEE. CDR3 protein: CASSLWTGGTPYEQYF. The CDR3 bases are TGTGCCAGCAGCTTGTGGACAGGGGGTACCCCCTACGAGCAGTACTTC.

The chain employs TRBV6-5 and TRBJ1-2, with D tentatively TRBD1 (6 bases). CDR1 and CDR2 from the germline V gene are MNHEY and SVGAGI. CDR3 length: 14 residues. The germline V and J ends were trimmed by 6 bases and 2 bases, with 13 bases remaining between them. Here the CDR3 DNA reads TGTGCCAGCAGGAACAGGGCAGGGAACTATGGCTACACCTTC. Protein sequence: CASRNRAGNYGYTF.

In this sample, this clone turned up once. This chain connects TRBV30 to TRBJ1-3, with 8 bases identical to TRBD1. The junction had 12 bases not matched to a gene; V was cut back by 3 bases and J by 11 bases. CDR3 length: 14 amino acids. Germline values: CDR1 GTSNPN, CDR2 SVGIG (reference sequence). CDR3 DNA sequence: TGTGCCTGGAGCGTGGACAGGGAAGTGAGCTCCATATATTTT. It yields the protein CAWSVDREVSSIYF.